Listed below are T cell receptor beta chains from one sample, sequenced in a study of metastatic and nonmetastatic thyroid tumors. TCRdb redid the clone calls on the PCR reads using MiXCR. This sample yields about 15,000 clones, of which approximately 27% are seen a single time; about 14% belongs to the top ten. The sample consisted of tumor tissue. All receptors derive from a female donor with papillary thyroid cancer or a benign thyroid nodule (not recorded which). Some clones in this sample may be carry-over from other donors' samples. Each CDR3 is given with its conserved first and last residue. Fields, in order: J gene, D gene, clone size, V gene, CDR3 DNA, CDR3 protein. D genes are given only for firm matches. Size tells how often a clone was seen (once, few, many) or the class of an expanded clone, and some rows leave it out.

>TRBJ1-6|.|once|TRBV11-2
TGTGCCAGCAGCTTATGGGGGTTGAATTCACTCCTCCACTTT
CASSLWGLNSLLHF
>TRBJ1-2|.|.|TRBV4-1
TGCGCCAGCAGCCTGAATGACTATGGCTACACCTTC
CASSLNDYGYTF
>TRBJ2-1|.|few|TRBV2
TGTGCCAGCAGCCCTTGGAGCTCCTACAATGAGCAGTTCTTC
CASSPWSSYNEQFF
>TRBJ1-2|.|.|TRBV3-1
TGTGCCAGCAGCCAAGACAGGATTAAGGGCTACACCTTC
CASSQDRIKGYTF
>TRBJ1-1|.|many|TRBV18
TGTGCCAGCTCACCTTTCGGCTGGGGGGCAAACAACACTGAAGCTTTCTTT
CASSPFGWGANNTEAFF
>TRBJ1-2|TRBD1|many|TRBV14
TGTGCCAGCAGCCAAGGACAGGGGGTAGCTAACTATGGCTACACCTTC
CASSQGQGVANYGYTF
>TRBJ2-1|TRBD2|.|TRBV6-1
TGTGCCAGCAGCCGGACTAGCGGGAGTCAGTTCGACAATGAGCAGTTCTTC
CASSRTSGSQFDNEQFF
>TRBJ1-2|.|few|TRBV6-5
TGTGCCAGCAGTTACGAGGCATGGGATGGCTACACCTTC
CASSYEAWDGYTF
>TRBJ2-7|TRBD1|.|TRBV7-2
TGTGCCAGCAGCTGGGGACAGGGGGCCGCCTACGAGCAGTACTTC
CASSWGQGAAYEQYF
>TRBJ1-5|.|medium-sized|TRBV5-1
TGCGCCAGCAGCCCGGGGTTAGGGAGTCAGCCCCAGCATTTT
CASSPGLGSQPQHF
>TRBJ2-7|TRBD2|.|TRBV2
TGTGCCAGCTCTGAAGGGCGGGAGCAAAGTCAGCACTTC
CASSEGREQSQHF
>TRBJ2-1|.|.|TRBV18
TGTGCCAGCTCACCAATGAACAATGAGCAGTTCTTC
CASSPMNNEQFF
>TRBJ2-5|.|many|TRBV20-1
TGCAGTGCTAGAGATTTCTACGGAGGGGCGGGAGAGACCCAGTACTTC
CSARDFYGGAGETQYF
>TRBJ1-2|TRBD1|.|TRBV5-1
TGCGCCAGCAGCTCATCCGGGACAGGGGGCCATGGCTACACCTTC
CASSSSGTGGHGYTF
>TRBJ2-2|TRBD2|many|TRBV5-1
TGCGCCAGCAGCTTGGCCTTAGCGGGAGACACCGGGGAGCTGTTTTTT
CASSLALAGDTGELFF
>TRBJ2-3|TRBD2|.|TRBV6-4
TGTGCCAGCAGCAGACCGACTAGCGTGGGGAAGACAGATACGCAGTATTTT
CASSRPTSVGKTDTQYF
>TRBJ2-7|.|.|TRBV27
TGTGCGGCAGGGAGTCCCTACGAGCAGTACTTC
CAAGSPYEQYF
>TRBJ2-1|TRBD1|.|TRBV7-6
TGTGCCAGCAGCTCGGGACAGCACAATGGGCAGTTCTTC
CASSSGQHNGQFF
>TRBJ2-1|.|medium-sized|TRBV4-2
TGTGCCAGCAGCCAAGATGTGGCGGGAGAGCAGTTCTTC
CASSQDVAGEQFF
>TRBJ2-7|.|many|TRBV7-2
TGTGCCAGCAGCTTACAGCAGGGCTCCTACGAGCAGTACTTC
CASSLQQGSYEQYF
>TRBJ2-7|TRBD1|medium-sized|TRBV6-2/TRBV6-3
TGTGCCAGCAGCGCCGGGACAGCCGTGGCCGAGCAGTACTTC
CASSAGTAVAEQYF
>TRBJ1-6|.|.|TRBV7-9
TGTGCCAGCAGCGCGGGACGGACTTATTCACCCCTCCACTTT
CASSAGRTYSPLHF
>TRBJ2-1|.|.|TRBV7-2
TGTGCCAGCTTGGGGGTCAATGAGCAGTTCTTC
CASLGVNEQFF
>TRBJ2-1|TRBD2|medium-sized|TRBV30
TGTGCCTGGAGTCCCGGGACTAGAAATGAGCAGTTCTTC
CAWSPGTRNEQFF
>TRBJ2-7|TRBD1|few|TRBV12-3/TRBV12-4
TGTGCCAGCAACAGGGGGGACGAGCAGTACTTC
CASNRGDEQYF
>TRBJ1-1|.|.|TRBV25-1
TGTGCCAGCAGTGAAGGATTGACTGAAGCTTTCTTT
CASSEGLTEAFF
>TRBJ2-1|.|.|TRBV20-1
TGCAGTGCTAGAGATGGAGGAGAGGACTACAATGAGCAGTTCTTC
CSARDGGEDYNEQFF
>TRBJ2-4|.|.|TRBV28
TGTGCCAGCAGGCTTCGGACGGTAGCAAAAAACATTCAGTACTTC
CASRLRTVAKNIQYF
>TRBJ1-4|TRBD1|many|TRBV24-1
TGTGCCACCAGTGATTCCACAACCGGGACAGGGTATGAAAAACTGTTTTTT
CATSDSTTGTGYEKLFF
>TRBJ2-7|.|.|TRBV28
TGTGCCAGCAGTTTAGTGGAGGGAAGGAACGAGCAGTACTTC
CASSLVEGRNEQYF
>TRBJ2-7|.|few|TRBV11-3
TGTGCCAGCAGCTTACGGGGGGCGAGGGCCTACGAGCAGTACTTC
CASSLRGARAYEQYF
>TRBJ1-4|TRBD1|many|TRBV12-3/TRBV12-4
TGTGCCAGCAGTCCAAACAGGGGTCATAATGAAAAACTGTTTTTT
CASSPNRGHNEKLFF
>TRBJ2-7|TRBD2|once|TRBV5-1
TGCGCCAGCAGCCTAGGACTAGCGGGGTCCTACGAGCAGTACTTC
CASSLGLAGSYEQYF
>TRBJ2-5|.|.|TRBV20-1
TGCAGTGCTAGAGACCAGGGGCAGGGGACCCAGTACTTC
CSARDQGQGTQYF